The entry that follows covers one T cell receptor (beta chain) sequence. Its antigen is currently not known. Mismatch with germline at one junction end may stem from a read error. TCRdb lists the instrument as Illumina HiSeq 1500. TCRdb reprocessed the public reads (quality trimming at Q25 with fastp, clone calling with MiXCR) and kept in-frame beta chains. Rows merge per CDR3 protein into single entries with the most common DNA and genes. The sample includes approximately 500,000 distinct CDR3 sequences, with 16% observed a single time. The ten top clones hold more than 20% of the sample. The data belong to a study of T cell repertoires in cytomegalovirus infection (dated by TCRdb to between 2018 and 2021). Describing the broader study: Donor HLA type was relevant to the analysis, as public TCR beta signatures indicated carriage of CMV infection together with the matching HLA type.

Taken from the germline V gene, the CDR1 and CDR2 loops are MGHRA and YSYEKL. The CDR3 runs 15 residues from the cysteine to the phenylalanine. The only DNA kept is the CDR3, 45 bases in frame from the first base. The investigation overall reported the following: Cumulative frequency of public TCR beta family members discriminated carriers of CMV infection plus the relevant HLA type in this cohort and an independent approximately 370-donor cohort. The ex vivo response was dominated by HLA-C-restricted CMV-specific TCR beta clonotypes, and the single most frequent clonotype in two of eight donors was supplied by these HLA-C-restricted clonotypes.

This sequence was found in a human donor in good health (CMV status not recorded). Some clones in this sample may be carry-over from other donors' samples. Material: CD8+ T cells from PBMCs. The receptor chain draws on TRBV4-1 and TRBJ1-5; possibly the D gene is TRBD1, per 6 matching bases. CDR3 reads: CASSRDHGGNQPQHF. The nucleotides are TGCGCCAGCAGCCGGGATCATGGGGGCAACCAGCCCCAGCATTTT.